This TCR beta chain is drawn from a study of cytomegalovirus exposure and HLA in healthy donors. PCR primers comprised 60 Vbeta and 13 Jbeta primers. TCRdb's copy holds only in-frame clones and misses some; the assay was immunoSEQ multiplex PCR. Among fewer than 250,000 clones listed, around 80% were seen once. Study findings and constraints: Cytomegalovirus association was assigned to about 150 TCR beta chains. TRBV6-2, TRBV6-3 and other indistinguishable V segments were excluded.

There are 16 residues in the CDR3. The germline V gene encodes CDR1 MGHRA and CDR2 YSYEKL. V lost 4 bases, J lost 4 bases, and 8 bases stayed unmatched. Donors sampled were nominally healthy, though unrecorded immune exposures were likely. About this clone: Its antigen remains unknown.

This sequence joins TRBV4-1 and TRBJ2-2; the match to TRBD2 covers 8 bases. The specimen sequenced was PBMCs. This receptor was taken from a man aged 40-49 years in good health and CMV-seropositive. Written as DNA, the CDR3 is TGCGCCAGCAGCCCCCTCGGGGCGGGGGGCACCGGGGAGCTGTTTTTT. Amino acids: CASSPLGAGGTGELFF.